This T cell receptor (beta chain) originates from a study of cytomegalovirus exposure and HLA in healthy donors. V lost 5 bases and J 2 bases, leaving 15 bases between the germline ends. This CDR3 is 15 amino acids long. CDR1 is SEHNR and CDR2 is FQNEAQ in the germline V gene (reference sequence). The PCR used 60 Vbeta and 13 Jbeta primers. Libraries were prepared by immunoSEQ multiplex PCR; TCRdb keeps only in-frame clonotypes and omits some of them. The sample totals around 100,000 clones. The sample comprised PBMCs. The clonotype comes from a man aged 40-50 years in good health and CMV-seronegative. The J gene is TRBJ1-2, the V gene TRBV7-9; no clear D. The CDR3: CASSLPLEANYGYTF. CDR3 bases: TGTGCCAGCAGCCTGCCTTTGGAGGCGAACTATGGCTACACCTTC.